This TCR beta chain was found in a study of spatial heterogeneity in lung cancer. The study, taken as a whole, reports: In tumors, expanded intratumoral alpha and beta TCR counts tracked mutation counts.

TCRdb itself ran the 5' RACE reads through MiXCR, one entry per CDR3 protein. The sample lists 20,000 to 25,000 distinct CDR3 sequences; 2.8% were seen once. The CDR3 contains 13 residues. The germline V gene has CDR1 SGHTA and CDR2 FQGTGA. Trimming stripped 5 bases from V and 0 bases from J, with 5 bases between. Time point specified: sample taken at primary tumor resection. The sample holds many counts of this clonotype. Its cognate antigen is unknown. The receptor comes from a male donor with early-stage non-small cell lung cancer. Sequenced here: lung tumor tissue, sampled at surgery. The V and J genes are TRBV7-3 and TRBJ2-1; D not resolved. CDR3 amino acids: CASSPDSYNEQFF. CDR3 sequence (DNA): TGTGCCAGCAGCCCGGACTCCTACAATGAGCAGTTCTTC.